What follows is one T cell receptor (beta chain) and its context. Its matching antigen is unknown. TCRdb reprocessed the 5' RACE reads via MiXCR and lists one record per CDR3 protein. The sample shows around 120,000 distinct CDR3 sequences, 24% of them seen only once. This specimen comes from a study of CD8 T cells in ankylosing spondylitis. Study-level points and caveats: Certain motif variants had earlier appeared in reactive arthritis synovial fluid and blood.

The CDR3 covers 13 residues. Between the trimmed V and J ends, which lost 5 bases and 0 bases, there was a span of 8 bases. Germline V gene data show CDR1 as SQVTM and CDR2 as ANQGSEA. The chain couples TRBV29-1 to TRBJ1-5; unclear D gene. Sample: synovial fluid, either unsorted or a sorted T cell fraction (not recorded which). The origin of this receptor is a male donor with ankylosing spondylitis. The CDR3 DNA reads as TGCAGCGTTAGGGAGGATAGCAATCAGCCCCAGCATTTT. As protein: CSVREDSNQPQHF.